The clone carrying this T cell receptor (beta chain) was observed a handful of times. The sample originates from a study of blood T cell repertoires in COVID-19. As for the study in general: Italy, Spain and the United States were the sources of the convalescent and acute COVID-19 samples. In each case, the material was cDNA or gDNA derived from T cells, B-cell-depleted T cells, or PBMCs.

In the authors' methods: Amplification of reference gene primers was used by the study to estimate nucleated cell counts. Profiled with immunoSEQ multiplex PCR; TCRdb holds only in-frame clones, not every one. Clone size and the V and J calls come from that table; the DNA yielded D and trimming. Among approximately 280,000 clones listed, around 89% were seen once. Germline V gene data show CDR1 as LNHDA and CDR2 as SQIVND (reference sequence). The V end was cut by 5 bases, the J end by 4 bases, with 11 bases between. This CDR3 has 13 amino acids. This sequence was found in a man between 40 and 49 years old with acute or convalescent COVID-19. V is TRBV19 and J is TRBJ1-2; D is undetermined. The sequencing input was peripheral blood. Here the CDR3 DNA reads TGTGCCAGTAGTGATTACAGTATCTATGGCTACACCTTC. It translates to CASSDYSIYGYTF.